The subject of this entry is one T cell receptor (beta chain). What it binds is not known. TCRdb re-derived calls from the PCR reads in MiXCR, one entry per CDR3 protein. The repertoire includes about 19,000 distinct CDR3 sequences, 60% of them detected once, and around 1.1% sits in the top ten. Germline trimming cut 9 bases from V and 4 bases from J; bases unmatched to any gene: 5. The CDR3 has 14 residues. Per germline, CDR1 MNHEY and CDR2 SVGEGT. The sample is drawn from a study of vaccination and CD4 T cells after COVID-19. Study-level information: Convalescents were six males and four females, two of them Hispanic. For each participant, vaccination comprised two doses of either the BNT162b2 or the mRNA-1273 vaccine.

Study-wide results and caveats: Spike mono-reactivity was found in 304 of the 307 vaccine-specific clones identified in convalescent patients. Detection of a median around 86% of reactive clones in convalescent patients was confined to the period after vaccination.

This receptor was obtained from a human donor who had recovered from COVID-19. V usage is TRBV6-2 or TRBV6-3 and J usage is TRBJ2-1; 11 nucleotides match TRBD2. The sequencing used CD4+ T cells from blood, collected after SARS-CoV-2 vaccination. CDR3 residues: CASRLAGSYNEQFF. CDR3 in DNA: TGTGCCAGTAGACTAGCGGGATCGTACAATGAGCAGTTCTTC.